The clone carrying this T cell receptor (beta chain) was seen many times. Antigen specificity is unknown. These data originate in a study of T cells in Graves' hyperthyroidism and ophthalmopathy. Findings and limits, study-wide: In the blood, most expanded thyroid clonotypes above 0.001 appeared as well.

Uncontrolled infections, other autoimmune diseases, pregnancy or lactation led to exclusion of patients. The diagnoses drew upon clinical symptoms, serum thyroxine and TRAb, thyroid ultrasound and orbital computed tomography. RNA transcripts served as the template for amplifying TCR beta CDR3 regions. The HTBI primer set drove a first-round RT-PCR of the TCR CDR3. TCRdb analysed the multiplex PCR reads with MiXCR anew, one entry per CDR3 protein. The table lists approximately 500,000 distinct CDR3 sequences, under 60% of them singletons. Sequenced: peripheral blood or thyroid tissue (not recorded which). The receptor was isolated from a woman aged 18-30 years with Graves' hyperthyroidism.

CDR3 sequence reads: CASSLGDTMNTEAFF. The DNA for the CDR3 is TGCGCCAGCAGCTTGGGAGACACAATGAACACTGAAGCTTTCTTT. V and J are TRBV5-1 and TRBJ1-1; no firm D call. This CDR3 spans 15 amino acids. V lost 0 bases and J lost 0, with 9 bases in between. Germline V gives CDR1 SGHRS, CDR2 YFSETQ.